This T cell receptor (beta chain) was sequenced during a study of shared clonotypes between healthy human individuals. There are 12 residues in the CDR3. The germline CDR1 and CDR2 sequences are KGHSH and LQKENI. Trimming removed 6 bases at V and 6 bases at J, with 8 bases between. TCRdb keeps only in-frame clones here, not all; method: immunoSEQ multiplex PCR. The sample includes 1.6 million or so clones, approximately 98.5% of them seen just once. Both subsets, CD45RA+ naive and CD45RA-negative memory, were split from the CD4+ cells. As regards this clone: This specimen includes other DNA sequences encoding the same CDR3.

The sample was naive CD4+ T cells sorted from blood. The subset here: CD45RA+ positively selected. This TCR was sampled from a man younger than 45 in good health. This chain joins TRBV18 and TRBJ2-2, with D tentatively TRBD2 (5 bases). The CDR3 nucleotides are TGTGCCAGCTCGCCGAGGGCCGGGGAGCTGTTTTTT. Translation: CASSPRAGELFF.